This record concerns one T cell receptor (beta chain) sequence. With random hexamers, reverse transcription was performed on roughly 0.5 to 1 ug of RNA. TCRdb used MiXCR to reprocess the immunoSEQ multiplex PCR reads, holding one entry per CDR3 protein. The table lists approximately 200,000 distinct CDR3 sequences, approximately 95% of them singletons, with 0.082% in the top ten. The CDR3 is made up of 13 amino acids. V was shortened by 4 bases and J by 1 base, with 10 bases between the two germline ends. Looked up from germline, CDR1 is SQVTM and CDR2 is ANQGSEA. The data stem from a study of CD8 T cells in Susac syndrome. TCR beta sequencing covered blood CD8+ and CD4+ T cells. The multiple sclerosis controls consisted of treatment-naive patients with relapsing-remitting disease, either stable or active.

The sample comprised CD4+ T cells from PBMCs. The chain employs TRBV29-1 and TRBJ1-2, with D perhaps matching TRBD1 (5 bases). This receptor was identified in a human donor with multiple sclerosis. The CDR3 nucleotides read TGCAGCGTTGTCCGGGGGGTTAACTATGGCTACACCTTC. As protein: CSVVRGVNYGYTF. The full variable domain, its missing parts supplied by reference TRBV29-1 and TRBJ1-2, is SAVISQKPSRDICQRGTSLTIQCQVDSQVTMMFWYRQQPGQSLTLIATANQGSEATYESGFVIDKFPISRPNLTFSTLTVSNMSPEDSSIYLCSVVRGVNYGYTFGSGTRLTVV.